This T cell receptor beta chain was captured by sequencing in a study of CXCR3-negative and CXCR3-positive naive CD8 T cells. General study results and limits: Comparably high diversity was seen in both naive subsets, and much lower diversity in memory CD8+ cells.

This CDR3 region has 14 residues. CDR1 MNHEY and CDR2 SVGEGT come from the germline V gene. In regard to this clonotype: Its cognate antigen is unknown.

Libraries of TRB cDNA were made by 5' RACE and carried UMIs. Each CDR3 protein gets one entry in TCRdb, which reprocessed the 5' RACE reads and gives no DNA. Reported are around 29,000 distinct CDR3 sequences; the ten largest clones contain roughly a tenth. The sample taken for sequencing was memory CD8+ T cells from blood. V and J are TRBV6-2 or TRBV6-3 and TRBJ1-1; TCRdb names TRBD1, which stays unverified in the absence of DNA. The TCR was taken from a human donor in good health. Some clones in this sample may be carry-over from other donors' samples. CDR3 residues: CASTHVGGRPEAFF.